These 31 T cell receptor beta chains originate from one sample sequenced in a study of T cells in Graves' hyperthyroidism and ophthalmopathy. Amplification of TCR beta CDR3 regions used RNA as the template. First-round RT-PCR of the TCR CDR3 relied on the HTBI primer set. In TCRdb, the multiplex PCR reads were re-called with MiXCR into one record per CDR3 protein. The data show more than 350,000 distinct CDR3 sequences, with under 15% seen just once and about 33% held by the top ten. The sample consisted of blood. The origin of the receptors is a young woman with Graves' hyperthyroidism.

This clonotype was picked up a small number of times. The V gene is TRBV29-1, the J gene TRBJ2-7, with 8 positions matching TRBD2. Germline V gives CDR1 SQVTM, CDR2 ANQGSEA. The CDR3 sequence is 14 residues long. The V and J ends lost 8 bases and 6 bases, in that order; junction bases with no gene match: 15. The CDR3 DNA sequence: TGCAGCATACTACTTTCCGGGACTAGGGGCGAGCAGTACTTC. Amino acids: CSILLSGTRGEQYF.

This clonotype was seen repeatedly, ten times or more. The chain combines TRBV11-2 with TRBJ2-1, with TRBD2 matching over 14 bases. V dropped 3 bases and J dropped 0; count of bases not matched to a gene: 1. This CDR3 is 17 amino acids long. The germline CDR1 and CDR2 sequences are SGHAT and FQNNGV. The CDR3 bases are TGTGCCAGCAGCTTGGGACTAGCGGGAGACTCCTACAATGAGCAGTTCTTC. Its translation is CASSLGLAGDSYNEQFF.

There are many counts of this clonotype. The chain links TRBV5-1 to TRBJ2-3; 8 positions agree with TRBD2. This CDR3 has 15 amino acids. Germline V gene sequence: CDR1 SGHRS, CDR2 YFSETQ. With V trimmed by 5 bases and J by 5 bases, 10 bases remained unmatched. Here the CDR3 DNA reads TGCGCCAGCAGACCAGCGGGAGAGGCGGTAGATACGCAGTATTTT. This translates into CASRPAGEAVDTQYF.

This clonotype occurred many times. This chain links TRBV7-9 with TRBJ2-7, with TRBD1 matching over 7 bases. Germline CDR1 is SEHNR and CDR2 is FQNEAQ (reference sequence). CDR3 length equals 16 residues. V lost 1 base to trimming and J lost 0 bases; unmatched junction nucleotides: 6. CDR3 DNA sequence: TGTGCCAGCAGCTTAGAATTCTCAGGGGGCTCCTACGAGCAGTACTTC. Amino acids: CASSLEFSGGSYEQYF.

This clonotype was counted many times. The DNA for the CDR3 is TGCAGTGCTAGTTCAGGGACTAGCGGGAGTGATGAGCAGTTCTTC. Translated: CSASSGTSGSDEQFF. V is TRBV20-1 and J is TRBJ2-1, with 14 nucleotides matching TRBD2. With V trimmed by 3 bases and J by 8 bases, 6 bases remained unmatched. The V gene's germline CDR1 is DFQATT and CDR2 SNEGSKA (reference sequence). The CDR3 sequence is 15 residues long.

Many counts were recorded for this clonotype. The chain employs TRBV7-3 and TRBJ2-7, with 8 bases identical to TRBD2. The germline CDR1 and CDR2 sequences are SGHTA and FQGTGA. The CDR3 contains 15 residues. V lost 2 bases and J lost 5; bases outside the gene matches: 8. The CDR3 is CASSLEASGSHEQYF. The CDR3 DNA follows: TGTGCCAGCAGCTTAGAGGCTAGCGGGTCGCACGAGCAGTACTTC.

This clonotype was counted at least ten times. The chain links TRBV19 to TRBJ2-1, with TRBD2 as a possible D gene (5 bases). Germline V gene data show CDR1 as LNHDA and CDR2 as SQIVND (reference sequence). The CDR3 sequence is 15 residues long. V dropped 5 bases and J dropped 7 bases, with 18 bases sitting between them. CDR3 sequence reads: CASSADSLGMNEQFF. The CDR3 coding sequence is TGTGCCAGTAGTGCGGATTCACTAGGGATGAATGAGCAGTTCTTC.

This clonotype was detected many times. CDR3 residues: CSAPLGLAGPTQYF. The DNA for the CDR3 is TGCAGTGCTCCCCTCGGGCTAGCGGGACCGACCCAGTACTTC. This chain joins TRBV20-1 and TRBJ2-5; 9 nucleotides align to TRBD2. The CDR3 runs to 14 residues. After removal of 5 bases from V and 7 bases from J, the junction contained 11 bases not matched to a gene. Looked up from germline, CDR1 is DFQATT and CDR2 is SNEGSKA (reference sequence).

The rearrangement joins TRBV5-4 to TRBJ2-7; D is unresolved. Germline assignment: CDR1 SGHNT and CDR2 YYREEE (reference sequence). The CDR3 runs 15 residues. V gave up 1 base and J gave up 4 bases, with 15 bases separating them. This CDR3 is CASSLPDSLFYEQYF. The CDR3 coding sequence is TGTGCCAGCAGCTTGCCCGACTCCCTCTTTTACGAGCAGTACTTC. The complete variable domain, with remaining parts taken from reference TRBV5-4 and TRBJ2-7, reads ETGVTQSPTHLIKTRGQQVTLRCSSQSGHNTVSWYQQALGQGPQFIFQYYREEENGRGNFPPRFSGLQFPNYSSELNVNALELDDSALYLCASSLPDSLFYEQYFGPGTRLTVT.

There are many counts of this clonotype. The gene calls are TRBV28 and TRBJ2-2, with D hard to call. The germline V and J ends were trimmed by 6 bases and 7 bases, with 15 bases remaining between them. Germline V lookup: CDR1 MDHEN, CDR2 SYDVKM. The CDR3 runs 14 residues. The chain's CDR3 is CASSAPARLGELFF. CDR3 sequence (DNA): TGTGCCAGCAGCGCACCAGCCCGACTCGGGGAGCTGTTTTTT.

This clonotype was seen more than once but under ten times. The genes are TRBV5-4 and TRBJ2-2, with 7 bases identical to TRBD1. Germline CDR1 and CDR2: SGHNT and YYREEE (reference sequence). V lost 0 bases to trimming and J lost 1 base; unmatched junction nucleotides: 6. This CDR3 is 17 amino acids long. CDR3 sequence: CASSLGRGQGNTGELFF. CDR3 coding DNA: TGTGCCAGCAGCTTGGGAAGGGGGCAGGGGAACACCGGGGAGCTGTTTTTT.

This clonotype was counted ten times or more. The chain recombines TRBV7-2 with TRBJ1-2, with D unclear. With 5 bases removed from V and 0 bases from J, the gap between germline ends came to 10 bases. The CDR3 consists of 14 residues. From germline, CDR1 is SGHTA and CDR2 FQGNSA. This chain's CDR3 is CASSLQASNYGYTF. The DNA for the CDR3 is TGTGCCAGCAGCCTCCAGGCCTCTAACTATGGCTACACCTTC.

This clonotype was observed a few times. The rearrangement uses TRBV6-5 and TRBJ1-5; D unresolved. Trimming pared 0 bases from V and 5 bases from J, leaving 20 bases between. Germline V gene data show CDR1 as MNHEY and CDR2 as SVGAGI. The CDR3 runs to 18 residues. The CDR3 spells CASSYSAPGHVVYQPQHF. The CDR3 coding sequence is TGTGCCAGCAGTTACTCAGCCCCGGGCCACGTTGTATATCAGCCCCAGCATTTT.

V gene TRBV12-3 or TRBV12-4 combines with J gene TRBJ1-3, with no clear D. CDR3 size: 14 residues. V was shortened by 6 bases and J by 4 bases, with 13 bases between the two germline ends. CDR3 sequence reads: CASRYLTAGNTIYF. The CDR3 DNA sequence: TGTGCCAGCAGATATCTAACAGCGGGAAACACCATATATTTT.

Ten or more counts support this clonotype. V and J are TRBV10-1 and TRBJ1-1; no clear D gene. Trimming pared 0 bases from V and 1 base from J, leaving 9 bases between. The CDR3 runs to 15 residues. Germline V gene data show CDR1 as WNHNN and CDR2 as SYGVQD (reference sequence). Here the CDR3 DNA reads TGCGCCAGCAGTGAGTCGGTCATGGGGAACACTGAAGCTTTCTTT. It yields the protein CASSESVMGNTEAFF.

In this sample, this clonotype turned up many times. The chain uses TRBV7-2 and TRBJ2-5; 7 bases agree with TRBD2. The germline V gene encodes CDR1 SGHTA and CDR2 FQGNSA. Losses at the gene ends were 5 bases for V and 2 bases for J; bases not matched to a gene: 14. The CDR3 is 17 residues long. In nucleotides, the CDR3 is TGTGCCAGCAGCGCGGGACTTCTGGCTAGCGGACAAGAGACCCAGTACTTC. Protein product: CASSAGLLASGQETQYF.

This clonotype was found many times. The gene calls are TRBV28 and TRBJ2-2; D gene uncertain. The germline gives CDR1 MDHEN, CDR2 SYDVKM. V gave up 3 bases and J gave up 7 bases, with 6 bases separating them. The CDR3 runs 12 residues. CDR3 loop: CASSFYGGELFF. In nucleotides, the CDR3 is TGTGCCAGCAGTTTTTACGGCGGGGAGCTGTTTTTT.

There are many counts of this clonotype. The CDR3 loop is CASSPGGYPTYNEQFF. CDR3 DNA: TGTGCCAGCAGCCCGGGGGGTTACCCTACCTACAATGAGCAGTTCTTC. This chain connects TRBV3-1 to TRBJ2-1; 7 positions agree with TRBD2. Unmatched junction bases numbered 8, after V lost 4 bases and J lost 2 bases. The germline CDR1 and CDR2 sequences are LGHDT and YNNKEL (reference sequence). This CDR3 spans 16 amino acids.

The J gene is TRBJ2-1, the V gene TRBV7-8; TRBD2 matches 11 bases. V shed 6 bases and J 1 base; nucleotides not matched to a gene: 11. This CDR3 has 18 amino acids. In germline, CDR1 is SGHVS, CDR2 FQNEAQ. The CDR3 spells CASRPRTSGLWSYNEQFF. DNA for the CDR3: TGTGCCAGCAGACCTAGGACTAGCGGGTTATGGTCCTACAATGAGCAGTTCTTC.

This clonotype was observed a handful of times. The CDR3 loop is CASSLGTPGSTRGYTF. CDR3 sequence (DNA): TGCGCCAGCAGCTTGGGGACACCGGGGTCTACGCGGGGCTACACCTTC. The gene calls are TRBV5-1 and TRBJ1-2; the D gene is possibly TRBD1 (5 bases). CDR1 is SGHRS and CDR2 is YFSETQ in the germline V gene. V lost 0 bases, J lost 8 bases, and 20 bases lay in between. CDR3 length equals 16 residues.

This clonotype was picked up one time. This chain uses TRBV20-1 with TRBJ2-3; the match to TRBD2 covers 10 bases. The CDR3 covers 18 residues. Germline trimming cut 1 base from V and 5 bases from J; bases unmatched to any gene: 15. Germline assignment: CDR1 DFQATT and CDR2 SNEGSKA (reference sequence). The CDR3 DNA follows: TGCAGTGCTAGAGCAGGGCTAGCGGGAGTCCAAAGAGGAGATACGCAGTATTTT. Its translation: CSARAGLAGVQRGDTQYF.

This clonotype was seen a handful of times. The rearrangement uses TRBV28 and TRBJ2-6; 9 bases align to TRBD1. The CDR3 extends over 20 amino acids. CDR1 MDHEN and CDR2 SYDVKM come from the germline V gene. Trimming at V came to 6 bases and at J to 0 bases, leaving 15 bases not matched to a gene. CDR3 DNA: TGTGCCAGCAGCTCACCCTATACCGGGACAGGGAGCTCTGGGGCCAACGTCCTGACTTTC. The encoded protein is CASSSPYTGTGSSGANVLTF. Variable domain in full (rest from reference TRBV28 and TRBJ2-6): DVKVTQSSRYLVKRTGEKVFLECVQDMDHENMFWYRQDPGLGLRLIYFSYDVKMKEKGDIPEGYSVSREKKERFSLILESASTNQTSMYLCASSSPYTGTGSSGANVLTFGAGSRLTVL.

The CDR3 DNA reads TGTGCCAGCAGTTTGGACAGGGGGGATAATAGCAATCAGCCCCAGCATTTT. Translation: CASSLDRGDNSNQPQHF. The chain carries TRBV6-1 and TRBJ1-5, with TRBD1 matching over 10 bases. Germline V gene data show CDR1 as MNHNS and CDR2 as SASEGT. V was clipped by 5 bases and J by 0 bases; unmatched bases: 7. The CDR3 runs to 17 residues.

On this clonotype: This clone may be a read error of a much larger clone one base away. This chain's CDR3 is CASSPTGEQITDTQHF. CDR3 nucleotide sequence: TGCGCCAGCAGCCCAACCGGAGAGCAGATCACAGATACGCAGCATTTT. This chain uses TRBV5-1 with TRBJ2-3; D is ambiguous. The end of the DNA is better explained by TRBJ1-5, so the J call may be wrong. The CDR3 totals 16 residues. Germline-derived CDR1 and CDR2 are SGHRS and YFSETQ.

The sample holds many counts of this clonotype. V is TRBV5-1 and J is TRBJ1-6, with D maybe TRBD1 (6 bases). This CDR3 comprises 15 residues. CDR1 and CDR2 from the germline V gene are SGHRS and YFSETQ. V lost 4 bases and J 7 bases, leaving 15 bases between the germline ends. In DNA form, the CDR3 reads TGCGCCAGCAGCCTGCAGGGTGGACAGAATTCACCCCTCCACTTT. The encoded protein is CASSLQGGQNSPLHF.

This clonotype was recorded many times. The V gene is TRBV30, the J gene TRBJ2-1; weak D call: TRBD2 (5 bases). The V end was cut by 0 bases, the J end by 1 base, with 10 bases between. The CDR3 extends over 15 amino acids. Germline lookup yields CDR1 GTSNPN and CDR2 SVGIG (reference sequence). The CDR3 DNA reads as TGTGCCTGGAGTGTCCCTAGCAGATCCTACAATGAGCAGTTCTTC. Translation gives CAWSVPSRSYNEQFF.

This clonotype was observed many times. This rearrangement joins TRBV6-1 to TRBJ2-4; D ambiguous. This CDR3 region has 14 residues. V was cut by 8 bases and J by 0 bases, with 11 bases left in between. Per germline, CDR1 MNHNS and CDR2 SASEGT. CDR3 sequence reads: CASEPNLAKNIQYF. The CDR3 nucleotides read TGTGCCAGCGAGCCCAACCTAGCCAAAAACATTCAGTACTTC.

The rearrangement uses TRBV29-1 and TRBJ2-5, with TRBD2 matching over 10 bases. This CDR3 region has 19 residues. J gave up 4 bases and V 4 bases, and 21 bases lay outside the gene matches. Germline CDR1 and CDR2: SQVTM and ANQGSEA. The CDR3 loop is CSVGMKVAGGFVSRETQYF. The CDR3 DNA reads TGCAGCGTTGGGATGAAGGTAGCGGGAGGTTTTGTTTCTCGAGAGACCCAGTACTTC. The entire variable domain, with the rest obtained from reference TRBV29-1 and TRBJ2-5, is as follows: SAVISQKPSRDICQRGTSLTIQCQVDSQVTMMFWYRQQPGQSLTLIATANQGSEATYESGFVIDKFPISRPNLTFSTLTVSNMSPEDSSIYLCSVGMKVAGGFVSRETQYFGPGTRLLVL.

This clonotype occurred many times. The chain is built from TRBV30 and TRBJ1-2, with D uncertain. Between the trimmed V and J ends, which lost 5 bases and 2 bases, there was a span of 6 bases. The CDR3 runs to 11 residues. Germline CDR1 GTSNPN, CDR2 SVGIG (reference sequence). In DNA form, the CDR3 reads TGTGCCTGGGCGCCAAACTATGGCTACACCTTC. This codes for CAWAPNYGYTF.

Only a few counts were recorded for this clonotype. This chain joins TRBV6-5 and TRBJ2-2; D gene unclear. Germline V gene data show CDR1 as MNHEY and CDR2 as SVGAGI. CDR3 size: 16 residues. Trimming took off 2 bases at V and 3 bases at J, with 13 bases between the two ends. The chain's CDR3 is CASSYGGNYDTGELFF. The CDR3 nucleotides are TGTGCCAGCAGTTACGGTGGGAATTACGACACCGGGGAGCTGTTTTTT.

This clonotype was seen many times. The V call is TRBV2, the J call TRBJ1-4; TRBD1 agrees at 10 bases. The germline V gene encodes CDR1 SNHLY and CDR2 FYNNEI. This CDR3 is 15 amino acids long. The V segment lost 7 bases and the J segment 3 bases; nucleotides outside the gene matches: 5. Written as DNA, the CDR3 is TGTGCCAGCATGGGACAGGGGAAACCTAATGAAAAACTGTTTTTT. It yields the protein CASMGQGKPNEKLFF.